This TCR beta chain came from a study of T cells in Graves' hyperthyroidism and ophthalmopathy. V lost 4 bases and J 8 bases, leaving 12 bases between the germline ends. This CDR3 spans 14 amino acids. Germline V gene sequence: CDR1 MNHNS, CDR2 SASEGT. RNA transcripts served as the template for amplifying TCR beta CDR3 regions. The HTBI primer set was used in a first-round RT-PCR of the TCR CDR3. Each CDR3 protein gets one entry after TCRdb re-called the multiplex PCR reads with MiXCR. The table lists roughly 350,000 distinct CDR3 sequences, roughly 14% of them singletons. As for this clonotype: Its antigen remains unidentified.

General observations from the study: Within blood appeared most thyroid clonotypes that had expanded above 0.001. In validation, the model predicted ophthalmopathy. These predictions came a median 6.5 months before onset.

Patients with uncontrolled infections, other autoimmune diseases, pregnancy or lactation were excluded. PBMCs were sourced from roughly 9.3 ml fresh peripheral blood. The sequencing input was blood. The receptor was isolated from a young woman with Graves' ophthalmopathy. This sequence joins TRBV6-1 and TRBJ1-6; D perhaps matches TRBD1 (6 bases). In nucleotides, the CDR3 is TGTGCCAGCAGTGGAGCGGGGGGCTATTCACCCCTCCACTTT. Its translation: CASSGAGGYSPLHF.